The rows below give T cell receptor beta chains drawn from one sample of a study of radiotherapy plus CTLA-4 blockade in lung cancer. Sequencing was performed with immunoSEQ multiplex PCR; in TCRdb, only in-frame clones are kept and a portion is missing. The table lists 45,000 to 55,000 clones, 76% of them singletons, with over 8.5% in the top ten. The sequencing here drew on peripheral blood, taken from a patient treated with radiotherapy plus ipilimumab. Every receptor here comes from a human donor with non-small cell lung cancer who had stable disease on radiotherapy plus ipilimumab. CDR3s include the opening cysteine and the closing phenylalanine or tryptophan. D genes are given only for firm matches. Where a row states a size, it is once, few, many or the class of an expanded clone; other rows omit it.

clone_size	j_call	v_call	d_call	cdr3_length	cdr3_nt	cdr3_aa
-	TRBJ1-1	TRBV19	-	13	TGTGCCAGTATTGGAGGGGGTGACACTGAAGCTTTCTTT	CASIGGGDTEAFF
-	TRBJ2-2	TRBV18	-	14	TGTGCCAGCTCACCAACCAGGACCACCGGGGAGCTGTTTTTT	CASSPTRTTGELFF
-	TRBJ2-7	TRBV2	-	15	TGTGCCAGCAGTGAAGCTACCGGGGGACCCTACGAGCAGTACTTC	CASSEATGGPYEQYF
-	TRBJ1-2	TRBV2	TRBD1	13	TGTGCCAGCAGGTATGACAGGGAGTTCGACTACACCTTC	CASRYDREFDYTF
-	TRBJ1-1	TRBV28	TRBD1	16	TGTGCCAGCAGTTCGGGACAGGGTGCCTTGAACACTGAAGCTTTCTTT	CASSSGQGALNTEAFF
-	TRBJ2-1	TRBV7-6	-	14	TGTGCCAGCAGCTTATCATCGACGTACAATGAGCAGTTCTTC	CASSLSSTYNEQFF
-	TRBJ1-2	TRBV13	TRBD1	17	TGTGCCAGCAGCATTATGACAGGGGGCGCAGTTAACTATGGCTACACCTTC	CASSIMTGGAVNYGYTF
few	TRBJ1-2	TRBV13	-	15	TGTGCCCGCCGCGCGGGCCCGGGGGGGGGCTATGGCTACACCTTC	CARRAGPGGGYGYTF
-	TRBJ1-1	TRBV2	-	13	TGTGCCAGCAGTGATCAAGTGAACACTGAAGCTTTCTTT	CASSDQVNTEAFF
-	TRBJ2-7	TRBV4-3	TRBD1	13	TGCGCCAGCAGCCAGGACAGGGAGTACGAGCAGTACTTC	CASSQDREYEQYF
few	TRBJ1-3	TRBV6-1	-	14	TGTGCCAGCACCCCGGACAGCTCTGGAAACACCATATATTTT	CASTPDSSGNTIYF
once	TRBJ1-5	TRBV7-6	-	15	TGTGCCAGCAGCTTAGGGGCAGGGTCCAATCAGCCCCAGCATTTT	CASSLGAGSNQPQHF
few	TRBJ1-2	TRBV7-2	-	15	TGTGCCAGCAGACCTAGCCCTCTACAGGGTACTGGCTACACCTTC	CASRPSPLQGTGYTF
-	TRBJ1-5	TRBV28	-	18	TGTGCCAGCACCCCTAGCGTCACGACCGCTACAATCGGGCAGCCCCAGCATTTT	CASTPSVTTATIGQPQHF
few	TRBJ2-1	TRBV5-4	TRBD1	18	TGTGCCAGCAGCAGTCCGGGACAGGGGCCCCTCACTTACAATGAGCAGTTCTTC	CASSSPGQGPLTYNEQFF
-	TRBJ2-7	TRBV11-2	TRBD1	13	TGTGCCAGCAGCTCGGACAGGGGGAACGAGCAGTACTTC	CASSSDRGNEQYF
-	TRBJ1-5	TRBV27	-	13	TGTGCCAGCAGAGCCGAGGTAGCCGCCCCCCAGCATTTT	CASRAEVAAPQHF
-	TRBJ1-5	TRBV9	-	17	TGTGCCAGCAGCGTAGGCCGGGGCCTCAATAGCAATCAGCCCCAGCATTTT	CASSVGRGLNSNQPQHF
-	TRBJ2-3	TRBV6-1	TRBD2	15	TGTGCCAGCAGTCTCTTGGGGACTACCACAGATACGCAGTATTTT	CASSLLGTTTDTQYF
few	TRBJ2-5	TRBV29-1	-	14	TGCAGCGTTGAAGATACTGTAACTCAAGAGACCCAGTACTTC	CSVEDTVTQETQYF
-	TRBJ1-2	TRBV5-8	-	13	TGTGCCAGCAGCTTGACAGGGCTCTATGGCTACACCTTC	CASSLTGLYGYTF
large	TRBJ2-5	TRBV6-4	-	14	TGTGCCAGCAGTGAGGAAGGGGACTCGGGGACCCAGTACTTC	CASSEEGDSGTQYF
-	TRBJ1-5	TRBV10-2	-	13	TGCGCCAGCACCCCAGGGTACAATCAGCCCCAGCATTTT	CASTPGYNQPQHF
few	TRBJ1-2	TRBV6-1	TRBD1	14	TGTGCCAGCAGTGCCACGACAGGGAACTATGGCTACACCTTC	CASSATTGNYGYTF
-	TRBJ1-5	TRBV10-3	-	16	TGTGCCATCAGTGAGTCGACGGGACTCGGCAATCAGCCCCAGCATTTT	CAISESTGLGNQPQHF
-	TRBJ1-4	TRBV5-4	-	11	TGTGCCAGCAGCTTAAATGAAAAACTGTTTTTT	CASSLNEKLFF
-	TRBJ1-1	TRBV7-9	TRBD1	12	TGTGCCAACGACAGGGTTGTAACTGAAGCTTTCTTT	CANDRVVTEAFF
-	TRBJ1-5	TRBV19	-	15	TGTGCCAGTAGTGGAGGACTCCCAGGGGATCAGCCCCAGCATTTT	CASSGGLPGDQPQHF
-	TRBJ1-1	TRBV11-2	TRBD1	14	TGTGCCAGCAGCTACGGACAGGGGAACACTGAAGCTTTCTTT	CASSYGQGNTEAFF
-	TRBJ1-1	TRBV4-3	-	13	TGCGCCAGCAGCCAATCAACGAGGTTGACAGCTTTCTTT	CASSQSTRLTAFF
-	TRBJ2-1	TRBV6-6	-	16	TGTGCCAGCAGTTACTCGCAGGGAGGCTCTAGGAATGAGCAGTTCTTC	CASSYSQGGSRNEQFF
-	TRBJ1-2	TRBV5-1	-	16	TGCGCCAGCAGCTTGGCCGTGGGGAATGGGGGTCCTGGCTACACCTTC	CASSLAVGNGGPGYTF
once	TRBJ2-2	TRBV6-1	-	16	TGTGCCAGCAGTGAACTCGCCCCCGGGCCCACCGGGGAGCTGTTTTTT	CASSELAPGPTGELFF
-	TRBJ1-5	TRBV4-1	-	15	TGCGCCAGCAGCCAAGAACCGGGAAGCAATCAGCCCCAGCATTTT	CASSQEPGSNQPQHF
-	TRBJ2-5	TRBV6-1	-	14	TGTGCCAGCAGTCCAAGGGGGGGAGGGGGGACCCAGTACTTC	CASSPRGGGGTQYF
-	TRBJ1-2	TRBV7-3	-	13	TGTGCCAGCAGCCCTGGGGGAGGGTATGGCTACACCTTC	CASSPGGGYGYTF
-	TRBJ2-5	TRBV5-1	TRBD1	13	TGCGCCAGCAGCCCGGGGACAGGGGAGACCCAGTACTTC	CASSPGTGETQYF
-	TRBJ2-2	TRBV5-6	TRBD1	14	TGTGCCAGCAGCCCAACACAGGGGACCGGGGAGCTGTTTTTT	CASSPTQGTGELFF
-	TRBJ1-1	TRBV6-6	-	11	TGTGCCACCTCATTACACCCTGAAGCTTTCTTT	CATSLHPEAFF
-	TRBJ1-2	TRBV25-1	TRBD1	15	TGTGCCAGCAGTGAATGGGGTGAGGGGGCGCGAGGCTACACCTTC	CASSEWGEGARGYTF
-	TRBJ1-1	TRBV19	TRBD1	12	TGTGCCTCCCGGGACAGGCCGTCTGAAGCTTTCTTT	CASRDRPSEAFF